This TCR beta chain is from a study of chemoradiotherapy in HPV16-positive cancers. Generated by immunoSEQ multiplex PCR, the TCRdb table keeps only in-frame clones and is missing some. The sample records 900 or so clones, nearly 90% being singletons. The TCR was taken from a human donor with HPV-associated anogenital cancer. Sequences were derived from tumor tissue, sampled from a patient who underwent chemoradiotherapy.

CDR3 DNA sequence: TGCGCCACCGCCCCGTACAGGGCGGACAATTCACCCCTCCACTTT. It encodes CATAPYRADNSPLHF. The chain links TRBV5-1 to TRBJ1-6; a possible D gene is TRBD1 (6 bases). Trimming took 9 bases from V and 7 from J, leaving 20 bases between them. The CDR3 is made up of 15 amino acids. Germline V lookup: CDR1 SGHRS, CDR2 YFSETQ.